One and the same sample provided the 27 T cell receptor beta chains below, sequenced in a study of beta chain features in type 1 diabetes. Isolated RNA was reverse transcribed in full, so expressed TCRB transcripts were sequenced. TCRdb's copy holds only in-frame clones and misses some; the assay was immunoSEQ multiplex PCR. The sample contains about 620,000 clones, 15% of which appear only once. The sample consisted of naive CD4+ T cells from blood. These receptors all come from a man younger than 30 in good health.

The J gene is TRBJ2-7, the V gene TRBV5-4; 9 bases are a match to TRBD1. V trimming: 4 bases; J trimming: 4 bases; junction bases outside the gene matches: 12. Germline V gene lookup returns CDR1 SGHNT and CDR2 YYREEE (reference sequence). The CDR3 covers 16 residues. The CDR3 loop is CASSRQSGTGRYEQYF. For the CDR3, the DNA is TGTGCCAGCAGCCGACAGTCCGGGACAGGGAGGTACGAGCAGTACTTC.

In regard to this clone: This sample also contains other DNA sequences that code for the same CDR3. V usage is TRBV5-1 and J usage is TRBJ2-5, with 7 bases identical to TRBD1. J was trimmed by 5 bases and V by 2 bases; bases with no gene match: 3. There are 13 residues in the CDR3. Germline lookup yields CDR1 SGHRS and CDR2 YFSETQ. Here the CDR3 reads CASSLTGDETQYF. Here the CDR3 DNA reads TGCGCCAGCAGCTTAACAGGGGATGAGACCCAGTACTTC.

As to this clone: Other DNA sequences in the same sample also yield this CDR3. The chain has TRBV18 and TRBJ2-7; 7 positions agree with TRBD2. Per the germline V gene, CDR1 is KGHSH and CDR2 is LQKENI. Trimming at V came to 3 bases and at J to 3 bases, leaving 5 bases not matched to a gene. CDR3 length: 14 residues. The CDR3 region is CASSPQGGFYEQYF. CDR3 DNA sequence: TGTGCCAGCTCACCTCAGGGAGGGTTCTACGAGCAGTACTTC.

V and J are TRBV9 and TRBJ1-2, with D possibly TRBD1 on 5 matching bases. Germline V gene data show CDR1 as SGDLS and CDR2 as YYNGEE. Trimming shortened V by 3 bases and J by 5 bases, and 11 bases separated the two germline ends. This CDR3 is 13 amino acids long. In DNA form, the CDR3 reads TGTGCCAGCAGCGACGACAGACGGTATGGCTACACCTTC. It encodes CASSDDRRYGYTF.

This clone was seen more than once but under ten times. The rearrangement uses TRBV6-5 and TRBJ1-4; 8 bases are shared with TRBD1. This CDR3 is 14 amino acids long. V was pared by 6 bases and J by 8 bases, with 8 bases of the junction left unmatched. The germline V gene has CDR1 MNHEY and CDR2 SVGAGI. CDR3 bases: TGTGCCAGCAGACCGGACAGGGTTGTAGAAAAACTGTTTTTT. Its translation: CASRPDRVVEKLFF.

The chain links TRBV19 to TRBJ2-2, with D possibly matching TRBD2 (6 bases). V was shortened by 5 bases and J by 0 bases, with 16 bases between the two germline ends. Germline V gene sequence: CDR1 LNHDA, CDR2 SQIVND (reference sequence). CDR3 size: 17 residues. The DNA for the CDR3 is TGTGCCAGTAGTGAGGCTAGCGCGTTCGCGAACACCGGGGAGCTGTTTTTT. Its translation: CASSEASAFANTGELFF.

This rearrangement joins TRBV6-1 to TRBJ1-1, with D perhaps TRBD1 (5 bases). The CDR3 loop spans 15 amino acids. Germline CDR1 and CDR2: MNHNS and SASEGT. With 0 bases removed from V and 5 bases from J, the gap between germline ends came to 13 bases. The CDR3 DNA reads TGTGCCAGCAGTGAAGCTGCGGGGGGTCGGACTGAAGCTTTCTTT. It encodes CASSEAAGGRTEAFF.

The rearrangement links TRBV7-8 to TRBJ1-6; unclear D gene. V lost 8 bases, J lost 7 bases, and 12 bases lay in between. The CDR3 loop spans 13 amino acids. The V gene's germline CDR1 is SGHVS and CDR2 FQNEAQ. CDR3: CASGGDRNSPLHF. In DNA form, the CDR3 reads TGTGCCAGCGGAGGAGATCGGAATTCACCCCTCCACTTT.

This clone showed up just a few times. This chain links TRBV27 with TRBJ2-5, with 10 bases matching TRBD1. CDR1 and CDR2 (germline): MNHEY, SMNVEV (reference sequence). This CDR3 is built from 14 residues. V lost 6 bases to trimming and J lost 4 bases; unmatched junction nucleotides: 5. The CDR3 here is CASRQTGGGETQYF. The DNA for the CDR3 is TGTGCCAGCAGGCAGACAGGGGGCGGAGAGACCCAGTACTTC.

The chain joins TRBV7-2 to TRBJ2-4; 10 bases agree with TRBD2. The J segment lost 5 bases and the V segment lost 4 bases, leaving 5 bases of the junction unmatched. The CDR3 length is 15 residues. The V gene's germline CDR1 is SGHTA and CDR2 FQGNSA. The CDR3 reads CASSSQRGGQNIQYF. In nucleotides, the CDR3 is TGTGCCAGCAGCTCCCAGCGGGGGGGCCAAAACATTCAGTACTTC.

With respect to this clone: This CDR3 is also generated by other DNA sequences in the sample. The chain links TRBV10-3 to TRBJ1-1, with TRBD1 identical over 11 bases. The germline V gene encodes CDR1 ENHRY and CDR2 SYGVKD. This CDR3 is built from 14 residues. J was trimmed by 1 base and V by 6 bases; bases with no gene match: 1. CDR3 nucleotides: TGTGCCATCAGGGGGACAGGGGGGAACACTGAAGCTTTCTTT. This translates into CAIRGTGGNTEAFF.

This clone has only a few counts. The V and J genes are TRBV5-1 and TRBJ1-1; maybe TRBD1 (6 bases). From germline, CDR1 is SGHRS and CDR2 YFSETQ. This CDR3 is 14 amino acids long. Between the trimmed V and J ends, which lost 1 base and 6 bases, there was a span of 13 bases. The CDR3 coding sequence is TGCGCCAGCAGCTTGCTGGGAGGGGGTGCTGAAGCTTTCTTT. Translating gives CASSLLGGGAEAFF.

The chain uses TRBV27 and TRBJ2-1; no definite D call. The germline CDR1 and CDR2 sequences are MNHEY and SMNVEV (reference sequence). V lost 10 bases to trimming and J lost 2 bases, with 15 bases between them. The length of the CDR3 is 14 residues. The CDR3 DNA follows: TGTGCCACCACCCAGGTGGGAACCTACAATGAGCAGTTCTTC. It yields the protein CATTQVGTYNEQFF.

J is TRBJ2-1 and V is TRBV25-1; a possible D gene is TRBD2 (6 bases). This CDR3 region has 14 residues. Trimming shortened V by 7 bases and J by 2 bases, and 12 bases separated the two germline ends. The V gene's germline CDR1 is MGHDK and CDR2 SYGVNS. The CDR3 reads CASISGSTYNEQFF. The CDR3 nucleotides read TGTGCCAGCATAAGCGGGTCGACCTACAATGAGCAGTTCTTC. Complete variable domain (other parts from reference TRBV25-1 and TRBJ2-1): EADIYQTPRYLVIGTGKKITLECSQTMGHDKMYWYQQDPGMELHLIHYSYGVNSTEKGDLSSESTVSRIRTEHFPLTLESARPSHTSQYLCASISGSTYNEQFFGPGTRLTVL.

This sequence joins TRBV5-1 and TRBJ2-5; 7 bases map to TRBD1. Germline lookup yields CDR1 SGHRS and CDR2 YFSETQ. V gave up 0 bases and J gave up 4 bases; unmatched junction bases: 3. The CDR3 contains 14 residues. The CDR3 loop reads CASSLEGAGETQYF. The CDR3 nucleotides are TGCGCCAGCAGCTTGGAGGGGGCCGGAGAGACCCAGTACTTC. Together with reference TRBV5-1 and TRBJ2-5, the CDR3 gives the full variable domain: KAGVTQTPRYLIKTRGQQVTLSCSPISGHRSVSWYQQTPGQGLQFLFEYFSETQRNKGNFPGRFSGRQFSNSRSEMNVSTLELGDSALYLCASSLEGAGETQYFGPGTRLLVL.

There are a few counts of this clone. This sequence joins TRBV28 and TRBJ2-3; D may be TRBD1 or TRBD2 (5 bases each). V lost 9 bases, J lost 4 bases, and 20 bases lay in between. CDR1 and CDR2 (germline): MDHEN, SYDVKM. The CDR3 extends over 15 amino acids. As DNA, the CDR3 is TGTGCCAGACGTTCCGGGACCGCAACCCCAGATACGCAGTATTTT. Its translation: CARRSGTATPDTQYF.

This clone was seen a handful of times. V gene TRBV18 combines with J gene TRBJ1-5; D is ambiguous. CDR1 KGHSH and CDR2 LQKENI come from the germline V gene. The CDR3 runs 14 residues. V lost 8 bases and J lost 4, with 15 bases in between. The CDR3 nucleotides are TGTGCCAGCCGCCCGCCGGGTACTAATCAGCCCCAGCATTTT. This encodes CASRPPGTNQPQHF.

This clone was observed many times. The chain uses TRBV10-3 and TRBJ2-1; TRBD1 might be the D (6 bases). This CDR3 is built from 11 residues. Per germline, CDR1 ENHRY and CDR2 SYGVKD. The V gene lost 6 bases and the J gene lost 6 bases, with 6 bases spanning the gap. CDR3 sequence reads: CAIRDSNEQFF. For the CDR3, the DNA is TGTGCCATCAGGGACAGCAATGAGCAGTTCTTC.

Only a few counts were recorded for this clone. The rearrangement uses TRBV19 and TRBJ2-1, with D unresolved. The CDR3 length is 16 residues. The germline CDR1 and CDR2 sequences are LNHDA and SQIVND (reference sequence). V gave up 4 bases and J gave up 0 bases, with 13 bases separating them. The CDR3 DNA sequence: TGTGCCAGTAGTAGGGCCGACGTAAGCTCCTACAATGAGCAGTTCTTC. This encodes CASSRADVSSYNEQFF.

The chain is built from TRBV9 and TRBJ2-7, with 8 bases matching TRBD1. V lost 0 bases to trimming and J lost 2 bases; unmatched junction nucleotides: 7. The CDR3 loop spans 16 amino acids. The germline gives CDR1 SGDLS, CDR2 YYNGEE. The DNA for the CDR3 is TGTGCCAGCAGCGTAGCCCCCGGGACAGGTACCTACGAGCAGTACTTC. It encodes CASSVAPGTGTYEQYF. Full variable domain (outside the CDR3, taken from reference TRBV9 and TRBJ2-7): DSGVTQTPKHLITATGQRVTLRCSPRSGDLSVYWYQQSLDQGLQFLIQYYNGEERAKGNILERFSAQQFPDLHSELNLSSLELGDSALYFCASSVAPGTGTYEQYFGPGTRLTVT.

This clone showed up just a few times. The rearrangement links TRBV4-3 to TRBJ1-1; D ambiguous. The CDR3 consists of 12 residues. Trimming took off 1 base at V and 9 bases at J, with 9 bases between the two ends. Germline lookup yields CDR1 LGHNA and CDR2 YSLEER. This CDR3 reads CASSQGLGKAFF. In DNA form, the CDR3 reads TGCGCCAGCAGCCAAGGCTTGGGCAAAGCTTTCTTT.

This clone has more than one count but fewer than ten. The V call is TRBV6-6, the J call TRBJ2-3, with a possible D match to TRBD2 (6 bases). Between the trimmed V and J ends, which lost 4 bases and 6 bases, there was a span of 17 bases. The CDR3 extends over 15 amino acids. CDR1 and CDR2 (germline): MNHNY, SVGAGI (reference sequence). This CDR3 reads CASSSGLSPSDTQYF. The CDR3 bases are TGTGCCAGCAGTTCGGGACTCTCACCATCGGATACGCAGTATTTT.

This clone was detected a few times. The chain has TRBV18 and TRBJ2-2; D gene unclear. Germline V lookup: CDR1 KGHSH, CDR2 LQKENI. The CDR3 loop spans 17 amino acids. V dropped 2 bases and J dropped 1 base, with 14 bases sitting between them. Written as DNA, the CDR3 is TGTGCCAGCTCACCAGCCCTGTTGGTCAGGAACACCGGGGAGCTGTTTTTT. This sequence encodes CASSPALLVRNTGELFF. The complete variable domain, with remaining parts taken from reference TRBV18 and TRBJ2-2, reads NAGVMQNPRHLVRRRGQEARLRCSPMKGHSHVYWYRQLPEEGLKFMVYLQKENIIDESGMPKERFSAEFPKEGPSILRIQQVVRGDSAAYFCASSPALLVRNTGELFFGEGSRLTVL.

This clone was found a few times. The rearrangement uses TRBV9 and TRBJ2-2; 7 nucleotides agree with TRBD2. CDR1 is SGDLS and CDR2 is YYNGEE in the germline V gene. The length of the CDR3 is 17 residues. V trimming: 0 bases; J trimming: 5 bases; junction bases outside the gene matches: 10. CDR3 residues: CASSVDIAGQTTGELFF. The CDR3 DNA sequence: TGTGCCAGCAGCGTAGATATAGCGGGCCAAACGACCGGGGAGCTGTTTTTT.

The J gene is TRBJ2-3, the V gene TRBV6-1, with 11 nucleotides matching TRBD1. CDR1 MNHNS and CDR2 SASEGT come from the germline V gene. The CDR3 is 13 amino acids. Germline trimming cut 11 bases from V and 6 bases from J; bases unmatched to any gene: 7. The CDR3 here is CAGCWDRGDTQYF. DNA of the CDR3: TGTGCCGGGTGTTGGGACAGGGGGGATACGCAGTATTTT.

This clone was found a few times. The J gene is TRBJ2-7, the V gene TRBV2; 15 bases map to TRBD2. This CDR3 has 16 residues. The V gene's germline CDR1 is SNHLY and CDR2 FYNNEI. Germline trimming cut 5 bases from V and 5 bases from J; bases unmatched to any gene: 7. CDR3 sequence: CASSYGLAGGSDEQYF. In nucleotides, the CDR3 is TGTGCCAGCAGTTACGGACTAGCGGGGGGGTCAGACGAGCAGTACTTC.

V usage is TRBV2 and J usage is TRBJ1-1; 10 bases match TRBD1. CDR3 length equals 14 residues. V trimming: 7 bases; J trimming: 0 bases; junction bases outside the gene matches: 2. Germline CDR1 is SNHLY and CDR2 is FYNNEI. Here the CDR3 reads CASTTGGMNTEAFF. For the CDR3, the DNA is TGTGCCAGCACGACAGGGGGCATGAACACTGAAGCTTTCTTT.